The 10 T cell receptor beta chains below all came from one sample that was sequenced in a study of T cell changes during pregnancy in multiple sclerosis. Sequenced by immunoSEQ multiplex PCR; TCRdb stores in-frame clones only, minus some. The repertoire holds 85,000 to 100,000 clones, with 85% to 95% as singletons. Sequencing used peripheral blood, obtained in the first trimester of pregnancy. The source is a female donor with multiple sclerosis, enrolled in a pregnancy study.

This chain links TRBV28 with TRBJ2-7; TRBD1 matches 9 bases. The length of the CDR3 is 16 residues. Germline V CDR1 and CDR2: MDHEN, SYDVKM. Trimming took 3 bases from V and 3 from J; bases not matched to a gene: 9. Written as DNA, the CDR3 is TGTGCCAGCAGTTTGCTAACAGGGGGCGCCCTCTACGAGCAGTACTTC. It encodes CASSLLTGGALYEQYF.

This sequence joins TRBV21-1 and TRBJ2-1; TRBD1, as called in the table, went unchecked against the DNA. TRBV21-1 is reported as a pseudogene. This CDR3 is built from 14 residues. For the CDR3, the DNA is TGTGCCAGCAGCTCTACAGGGTCCTCTAATGAGCAGTTCTTC. Translated: CASSSTGSSNEQFF.

The chain is built from TRBV7-2 and TRBJ2-1; D is unclear. Germline V gives CDR1 SGHTA, CDR2 FQGNSA. The CDR3 totals 15 residues. Trimming cost V 5 bases and J 0 bases, with 11 bases left between them. The CDR3 reads CASSRTGGSYNEQFF. The DNA of the CDR3 is TGTGCCAGCAGCAGAACTGGCGGCTCCTACAATGAGCAGTTCTTC.

The rearrangement uses TRBV7-6 and TRBJ1-3; D possibly corresponds to TRBD1 (6 bases). This CDR3 has 16 amino acids. V lost 1 base to trimming and J lost 1 base, with 11 bases between them. Per the germline V gene, CDR1 is SGHVS and CDR2 is FNYEAQ. For the CDR3, the DNA is TGTGCCAGCAGCTTAGGCCCAGGGGTTTCTGGAAACACCATATATTTT. This codes for CASSLGPGVSGNTIYF.

J is TRBJ1-1 and V is TRBV6-5; no firm D call. V was cut by 7 bases and J by 5 bases, with 14 bases left in between. The CDR3 spans 13 residues. Germline CDR1 and CDR2: MNHEY and SVGAGI. CDR3 sequence: CASNRGAGTEAFF. The CDR3, as DNA: TGTGCCAGCAACCGTGGAGCGGGGACTGAAGCTTTCTTT.

This chain links TRBV5-6 with TRBJ2-1; 9 bases are a match to TRBD2. The CDR3 consists of 15 residues. Germline-derived CDR1 and CDR2 are SGHDT and YYEEEE. The V gene end was trimmed by 2 bases and the J gene end by 2 bases; junction bases not matched to a gene: 2. CDR3 protein: CASSFQREAYNEQFF. The CDR3 DNA follows: TGTGCCAGCAGCTTCCAGCGGGAGGCCTACAATGAGCAGTTCTTC. The full variable domain, with the rest looked up from reference TRBV5-6 and TRBJ2-1, is DAGVTQSPTHLIKTRGQQVTLRCSPKSGHDTVSWYQQALGQGPQFIFQYYEEEERQRGNFPDRFSGHQFPNYSSELNVNALLLGDSALYLCASSFQREAYNEQFFGPGTRLTVL.

V usage is TRBV7-9 and J usage is TRBJ2-7; a weak D match, TRBD2 (6 bases). Germline V gene data show CDR1 as SEHNR and CDR2 as FQNEAQ (reference sequence). V was cut by 2 bases and J by 0 bases, with 14 bases left in between. The CDR3 is 16 amino acids. CDR3 nucleotides: TGTGCCAGCAGCTTACCTGGGACTTACAGCTCCTACGAGCAGTACTTC. Translating it yields CASSLPGTYSSYEQYF.

This clone was seen just once. This chain uses TRBV9 with TRBJ2-2; tentatively, D is TRBD2 (5 bases). Germline-derived CDR1 and CDR2 are SGDLS and YYNGEE. V lost 0 bases and J 0 bases, leaving 12 bases between the germline ends. This CDR3 has 17 residues. For the CDR3, the DNA is TGTGCCAGCAGCGTAGCTCGGAGAGGGACGAACACCGGGGAGCTGTTTTTT. Residues: CASSVARRGTNTGELFF.

This clone was counted a single time. The V call is TRBV7-9, the J call TRBJ2-3, with 10 bases lining up with TRBD2. Germline V gene lookup returns CDR1 SEHNR and CDR2 FQNEAQ (reference sequence). Trimming removed 4 bases from V and 0 bases from J; junction bases left unmatched: 4. CDR3 length: 16 residues. CDR3 in DNA: TGTGCCAGCAGCTCACGGACTAGCGGTAGCACAGATACGCAGTATTTT. This codes for CASSSRTSGSTDTQYF.

The chain has TRBV30 and TRBJ2-1, with 8 bases identical to TRBD1. Germline V gives CDR1 GTSNPN, CDR2 SVGIG (reference sequence). There are 15 residues in the CDR3. The V segment lost 0 bases and the J segment 4 bases; nucleotides outside the gene matches: 5. CDR3 loop: CAWSVGDRLYNEQFF. The CDR3 coding sequence is TGTGCCTGGAGTGTCGGGGACAGGCTATACAATGAGCAGTTCTTC.